This T cell receptor beta chain was sequenced during a study of blood T cells in healthy people across ages (dated by TCRdb to the mid-2010s). Context from the whole study: In model experiments, template switching captured roughly one uniquely barcoded TCR beta cDNA molecule for every two T cells. Donors of different ages were randomly distributed across sequencing lanes to avoid experimental bias. Four age groups were formed from the donors: young (average 16 years), middle-aged (roughly 38), aged (about 62) and long-lived (approximately 80). The study analyzed two additional independent replicas of 1 million unique cDNA reads from the same blood draw for two donors, one aged 18 to 29 and one aged 80 or older. The study measured age-related changes in TCR beta repertoire diversity using deep sequencing normalized with unique cDNA molecular identifiers.

This clonotype showed up just a few times. Its binding antigen is unknown. Base qualities are missing; no much larger clone stands one base away. Libraries were constructed by 5' RACE. The sequencer listed for this sample is Illumina HiSeq 2500. The second PCR ran for about 7 to 11 cycles and used a J-beta primer mix along with a sample-barcoded 5' primer. A unique molecular identifier was introduced onto each TCR beta cDNA molecule by a template-switch 5' adaptor carrying 12 random nucleotides. Each sample yielded at least 2.5 million CDR3-containing paired-end reads. First-strand cDNA was synthesized from all RNA with the Mint cDNA synthesis kit, primed by a TRBC-specific oligonucleotide. Following uracil-DNA glycosylase treatment, all cDNA underwent a first 18-cycle PCR with the universal primers M1SS and BC2_uni_R. In the source study's methods: Normalization of each sample was performed by random selection of 1 million high-quality reads, each carrying a distinct molecular identifier. Instead of being binned into consensus sequences, reads with shared molecular identifiers were discarded. MiTCR, with a Q25 quality threshold and the strictest error-elimination algorithm, was used for CDR3 identification, clonotype clustering and error correction. A nonparametric unseen species model using Euler transformation provided a lower-bound estimate of total TCR beta diversity. The raw public data were reprocessed by TCRdb itself: fastp quality trimming at Q25, MiXCR clonotype calling, in-frame beta chains only. Every CDR3 protein is listed once, alongside the most common genes and DNA of its rows. What appears here as the V and J calls and clone size reflects TCRdb's work, not the paper's. This sample is represented by more than 700,000 distinct CDR3 sequences; about 55% of them were singletons. The ten biggest clones cover roughly two fifths of the sample.

Donors were 39 systemically healthy Caucasian individuals from Russia aged roughly 6 to 95 years. Roughly 10 milliliters of peripheral blood were collected from each donor into EDTA-treated Vacutainer tubes. Ficoll-Paque density-gradient centrifugation was used to isolate PBMCs, with at least 6.5 million per sample. Trizol reagent was used to extract total RNA from the PBMCs, yielding at least 5 micrograms per sample. The percentages of naive CD45RAhigh/CD27high T cells were determined by flow cytometry on a PBMC aliquot from every donor. Broad study findings and their caveats: As age increased, observed TCR beta diversity per million T cells dropped in a roughly linear way, and a significant reduction was already evident by age 40. Bulk unsorted PBMC profiling prevented conclusive comparison of naive and antigen-experienced compartments. Because donor CMV infection status was unknown, age-related changes in expanded clonotypes were potentially confounded. Compared with the aged group, more naive CD4+ T cells, fewer expanded clones and increased TCR diversity were shown by the long-lived group, suggesting age selection. There was a strong correlation between observed TCR beta diversity and the percentage of naive T cells measured by flow cytometry. Estimates of total diversity based on one million sequenced T cells were considered lower bounds and underestimates.

The sequence was obtained from an elderly man in good health. Sequenced input: blood.

The CDR3 has the sequence CASTLTTYEQYF. The DNA is TGTGCCAGCACACTAACCACCTACGAGCAGTACTTC. This chain joins TRBV2 to TRBJ2-7; no D gene is confidently identified. The CDR3, cysteine through phenylalanine, is 12 amino acids long. Solely the CDR3 DNA is kept, with 36 bases framed from the first base. CDR1 and CDR2 (SNHLY, FYNNEI) derive from the germline V gene. V was cut back by 7 bases and J by 2 bases, leaving a gap of 9 bases between them.